This T cell receptor beta chain was obtained from a study of OX40 agonist ivuxolimab in advanced cancers. Study information: The study treated patients with ivuxolimab, an agonistic anti-OX40 (CD134) antibody.

Sequencing used immunoSEQ multiplex PCR; TCRdb keeps in-frame clones, though not all of them. The sample carries approximately 98,000 clones, roughly four fifths recorded once. Regarding this clone: Its antigen is currently unknown.

Study findings and constraints: On average, CD8+ T cells had more expanded clones than CD4+. It was not determined which antigens were specifically recognized by the peripheral T cells that had undergone clonal expansion. Both blood CD4+ and CD8+ T cells showed clonal growth by week 6 at 0.1 to 3.0 mg/kg.

The specimen comprised CD4+ or CD8+ T cells sorted from blood, sampled in a trial of the OX40 agonist ivuxolimab. This sequence was found in an adult with an advanced solid tumor such as melanoma, head and neck, liver or kidney cancer.

The CDR3 DNA reads TGTGCCAGCAGTATCGGACAGGGGGGTAATGAGCAGTTCTTC. It is translated as CASSIGQGGNEQFF. The rearrangement uses TRBV27 and TRBJ2-1, with 10 nucleotides matching TRBD1. This CDR3 is built from 14 residues. The germline gives CDR1 MNHEY, CDR2 SMNVEV (reference sequence). V shed 5 bases, J shed 7 bases, and the junction held 5 bases outside the gene matches.